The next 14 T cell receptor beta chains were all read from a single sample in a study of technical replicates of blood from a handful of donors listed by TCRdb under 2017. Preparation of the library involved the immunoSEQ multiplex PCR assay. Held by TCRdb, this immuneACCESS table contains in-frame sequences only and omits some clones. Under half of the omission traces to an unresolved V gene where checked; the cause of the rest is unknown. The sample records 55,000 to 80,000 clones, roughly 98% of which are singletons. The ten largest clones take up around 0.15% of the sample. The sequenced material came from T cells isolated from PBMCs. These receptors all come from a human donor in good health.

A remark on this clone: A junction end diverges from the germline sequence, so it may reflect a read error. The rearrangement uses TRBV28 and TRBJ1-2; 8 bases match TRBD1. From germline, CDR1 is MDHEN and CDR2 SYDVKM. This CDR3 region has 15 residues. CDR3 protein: CASGLGQGAPYGYTF. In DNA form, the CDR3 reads TGTGCCAGCGGTTTAGGGCAGGGGGCCCCATATGGCTACACCTTC.

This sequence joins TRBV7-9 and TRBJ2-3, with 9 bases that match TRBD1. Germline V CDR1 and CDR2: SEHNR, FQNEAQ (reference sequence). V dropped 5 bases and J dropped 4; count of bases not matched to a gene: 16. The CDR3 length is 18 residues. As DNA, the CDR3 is TGTGCCAGCAGCAAACGTCCGGGACAGGGAAGTTATCCAGATACGCAGTATTTT. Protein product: CASSKRPGQGSYPDTQYF.

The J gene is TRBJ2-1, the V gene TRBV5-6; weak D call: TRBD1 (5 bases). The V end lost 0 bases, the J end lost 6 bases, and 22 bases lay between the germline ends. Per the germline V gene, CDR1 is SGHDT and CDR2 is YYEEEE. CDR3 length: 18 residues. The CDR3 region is CASSLGPIPGHPSNEQFF. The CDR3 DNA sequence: TGTGCCAGCAGCTTGGGACCAATACCCGGACATCCATCCAATGAGCAGTTCTTC.

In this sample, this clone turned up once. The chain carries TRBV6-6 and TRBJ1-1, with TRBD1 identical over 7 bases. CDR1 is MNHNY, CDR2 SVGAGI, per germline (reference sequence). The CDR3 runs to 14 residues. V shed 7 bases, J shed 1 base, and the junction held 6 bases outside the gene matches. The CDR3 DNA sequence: TGTGCCAGCATTTTTGGACAGGCGAACACTGAAGCTTTCTTT. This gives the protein CASIFGQANTEAFF.

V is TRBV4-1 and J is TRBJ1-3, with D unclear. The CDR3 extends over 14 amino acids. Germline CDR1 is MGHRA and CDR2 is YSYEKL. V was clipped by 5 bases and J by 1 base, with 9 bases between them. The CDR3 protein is CASSERHSGNTIYF. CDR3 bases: TGCGCCAGCAGCGAGAGACATTCTGGAAACACCATATATTTT.

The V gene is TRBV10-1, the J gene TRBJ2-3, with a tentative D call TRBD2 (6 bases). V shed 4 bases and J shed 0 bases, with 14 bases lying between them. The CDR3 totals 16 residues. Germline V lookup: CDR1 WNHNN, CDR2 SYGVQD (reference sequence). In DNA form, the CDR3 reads TGCGCCAGCAGTGTTATAGCGGAGTCTAGCACAGATACGCAGTATTTT. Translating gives CASSVIAESSTDTQYF.

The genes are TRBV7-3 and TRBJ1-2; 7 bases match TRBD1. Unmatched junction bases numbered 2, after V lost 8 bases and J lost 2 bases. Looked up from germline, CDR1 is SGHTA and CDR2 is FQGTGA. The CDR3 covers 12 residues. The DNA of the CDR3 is TGTGCCAGCGGGACAGCAAACTATGGCTACACCTTC. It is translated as CASGTANYGYTF.

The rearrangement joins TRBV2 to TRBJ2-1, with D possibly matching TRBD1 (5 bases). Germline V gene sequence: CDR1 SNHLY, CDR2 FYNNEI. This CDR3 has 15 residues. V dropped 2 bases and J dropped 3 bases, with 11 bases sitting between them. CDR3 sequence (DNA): TGTGCCAGCAGTGAAATGGACATTGGCTACAATGAGCAGTTCTTC. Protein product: CASSEMDIGYNEQFF.

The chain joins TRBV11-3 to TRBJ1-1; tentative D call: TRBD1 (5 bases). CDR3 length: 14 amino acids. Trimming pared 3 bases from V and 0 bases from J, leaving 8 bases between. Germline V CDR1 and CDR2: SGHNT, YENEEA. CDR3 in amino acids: CASSFSGMNTEAFF. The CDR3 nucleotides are TGTGCCAGCAGCTTCTCAGGGATGAACACTGAAGCTTTCTTT.

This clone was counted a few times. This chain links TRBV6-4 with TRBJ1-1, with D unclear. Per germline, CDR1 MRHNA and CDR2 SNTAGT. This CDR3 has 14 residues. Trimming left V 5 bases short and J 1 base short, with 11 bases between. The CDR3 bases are TGTGCCAGCAGTCAACAGCCTTCGAACACTGAAGCTTTCTTT. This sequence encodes CASSQQPSNTEAFF.

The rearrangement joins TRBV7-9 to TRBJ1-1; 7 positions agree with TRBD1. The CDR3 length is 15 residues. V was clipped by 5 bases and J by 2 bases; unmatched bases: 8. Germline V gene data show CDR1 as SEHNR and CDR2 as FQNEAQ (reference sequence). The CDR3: CASSDRTGANTEAFF. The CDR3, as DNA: TGTGCCAGCAGCGATCGGACAGGCGCCAACACTGAAGCTTTCTTT.

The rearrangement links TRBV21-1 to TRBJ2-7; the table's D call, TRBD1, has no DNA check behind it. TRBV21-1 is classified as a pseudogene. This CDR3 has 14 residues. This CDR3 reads CASSKDRTSYEQYF. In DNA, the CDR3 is TGTGCCAGCAGCAAAGATAGGACATCCTACGAGCAGTACTTC.

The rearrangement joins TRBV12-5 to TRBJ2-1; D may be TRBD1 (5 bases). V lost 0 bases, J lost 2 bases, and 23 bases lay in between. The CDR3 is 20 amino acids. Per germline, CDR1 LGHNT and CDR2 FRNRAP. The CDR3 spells CASGLVRVYQTDEPYNEQFF. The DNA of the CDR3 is TGTGCTAGTGGTTTGGTACGCGTTTATCAGACAGACGAACCCTACAATGAGCAGTTCTTC.

CDR3 sequence (DNA): TGTGCCAGCAGCCCTCCGGGGACAGGATATGAAACTAATGAAAAACTGTTTTTT. It translates to CASSPPGTGYETNEKLFF. V usage is TRBV28 and J usage is TRBJ1-4, with 8 bases fitting TRBD1. CDR1 is MDHEN and CDR2 is SYDVKM in the germline V gene. This CDR3 region has 18 residues. The V gene end was trimmed by 6 bases and the J gene end by 1 base; junction bases not matched to a gene: 13. Full variable domain (rest looked up from reference TRBV28 and TRBJ1-4): DVKVTQSSRYLVKRTGEKVFLECVQDMDHENMFWYRQDPGLGLRLIYFSYDVKMKEKGDIPEGYSVSREKKERFSLILESASTNQTSMYLCASSPPGTGYETNEKLFFGSGTQLSVL.